This is a list of T cell receptor beta chains from one sample in a study of vaccination and CD4 T cells after COVID-19. A single record per CDR3 protein comes from TCRdb applying MiXCR to the PCR reads. The sample comprises over 4,500 distinct CDR3 sequences, 46% of which are singletons, and less than 75% rests with the top ten. Their specific antigens are unknown. Sequencing was done on a sample of CD4+ T cells from blood, cultured in vitro. All receptors derive from a human donor who had recovered from COVID-19. CDR3s include the opening cysteine and the closing phenylalanine or tryptophan. Each record gives: J gene, D gene, clone size, V gene, CDR3 protein, CDR3 DNA. A D gene is named only where the DNA matches it firmly. Rows may omit the clone size; those that give it use once, few, many or a size class.

j_gene: TRBJ2-1; d_gene: NA; abundance: NA; v_gene: TRBV2; CDR3aa: CASSPVTSSYNEQFF; CDR3nt: TGTGCCAGCAGTCCGGTGACCAGCTCCTACAATGAGCAGTTCTTC
j_gene: TRBJ1-2; d_gene: NA; abundance: NA; v_gene: TRBV7-2; CDR3aa: CASSLVQGSWVGYTF; CDR3nt: TGTGCCAGCAGCTTAGTACAGGGAAGTTGGGTTGGCTACACCTTC
j_gene: TRBJ2-6; d_gene: NA; abundance: NA; v_gene: TRBV7-9; CDR3aa: CASSRTGFGANVLTF; CDR3nt: TGTGCCAGCAGCCGTACAGGGTTTGGGGCCAACGTCCTGACTTTC
j_gene: TRBJ1-6; d_gene: NA; abundance: NA; v_gene: TRBV7-9; CDR3aa: CASGLGDSPLHF; CDR3nt: TGTGCCAGCGGTTTGGGTGATTCACCCCTCCACTTT
j_gene: TRBJ2-3; d_gene: NA; abundance: NA; v_gene: TRBV19; CDR3aa: CASGIGGGTDTQYF; CDR3nt: TGTGCCAGTGGTATAGGAGGGGGCACAGATACGCAGTATTTT
j_gene: TRBJ2-4; d_gene: TRBD2; abundance: few; v_gene: TRBV6-2/TRBV6-3; CDR3aa: CASSSGLAGFVGTKNIQYF; CDR3nt: TGTGCCAGCAGTTCGGGACTAGCGGGGTTCGTAGGAACCAAAAACATTCAGTACTTC
j_gene: TRBJ1-5; d_gene: NA; abundance: NA; v_gene: TRBV20-1; CDR3aa: CSARDGPLGQPQHF; CDR3nt: TGCAGTGCTAGAGATGGCCCCCTGGGGCAGCCCCAGCATTTT
j_gene: TRBJ2-7; d_gene: NA; abundance: NA; v_gene: TRBV7-2; CDR3aa: CASSPYSDNSYEQYF; CDR3nt: TGTGCCAGCAGCCCTTACTCGGACAATTCCTACGAGCAGTACTTC
j_gene: TRBJ1-5; d_gene: NA; abundance: few; v_gene: TRBV20-1; CDR3aa: CSAKDPQGNQPQHF; CDR3nt: TGCAGTGCCAAAGACCCGCAGGGCAATCAGCCCCAGCATTTT
j_gene: TRBJ1-1; d_gene: NA; abundance: NA; v_gene: TRBV10-3; CDR3aa: CAISLGKNTEAFF; CDR3nt: TGTGCCATTTCACTGGGGAAGAACACTGAAGCTTTCTTT